The entry below gives a single T cell receptor beta chain sequence along with its context. The record originates from a study of blood T cell repertoires in COVID-19. The V gene lost 5 bases and the J gene lost 9 bases, with 14 bases spanning the gap. Looked up from germline, CDR1 is SGHRS and CDR2 is YFSETQ. The CDR3 is 12 residues long. Assay used: immunoSEQ multiplex PCR; TCRdb lists only in-frame clones, some missing. The data hold about 160,000 clones, with around 85% observed a single time. The source is a man of 80 years or more with COVID-19, enrolled during active disease. The V and J genes are TRBV5-1 and TRBJ2-5, with a possible D match to TRBD2 (5 bases). Specimen: peripheral blood. The CDR3 DNA reads TGCGCCAGCAGTCGGGATCCCGGGGCCCAGTACTTC. This translates into CASSRDPGAQYF.